The TCR beta chain described here comes from a study of T cells in Graves' hyperthyroidism and ophthalmopathy. Study-wide results and caveats: Blood also held most thyroid clonotypes expanded beyond 0.001. Before onset, by a median of approximately 5.9 months, the model predicted ophthalmopathy.

This clonotype was picked up a small number of times. Its antigen remains unknown. These patients, aged 18 to 65, had recently diagnosed hyperthyroidism lasting under 2 months. PBMCs were obtained from over 8.5 ml fresh peripheral blood. The V end was cut by 0 bases, the J end by 1 base, with 10 bases between. The germline V gene encodes CDR1 LNHDA and CDR2 SQIVND (reference sequence). CDR3 length equals 15 residues. Amplification of TCR beta CDR3 regions used RNA as the template. HTBI primers drove first-round RT-PCR of the TCR CDR3. One entry per CDR3 protein, called by TCRdb with MiXCR from the multiplex PCR reads. The table lists around 400,000 distinct CDR3 sequences, around 13% of them singletons, with about 9.1% in the top ten.

The TCR sequence derives from a woman in her late teens or twenties with Graves' hyperthyroidism. Sequenced input: blood. This chain joins TRBV19 and TRBJ2-7; possible D gene TRBD2, 6 bases. The CDR3 reads CASSIDGGLSYEQYF. The CDR3, as DNA: TGTGCCAGTAGTATAGATGGGGGACTGTCCTACGAGCAGTACTTC.